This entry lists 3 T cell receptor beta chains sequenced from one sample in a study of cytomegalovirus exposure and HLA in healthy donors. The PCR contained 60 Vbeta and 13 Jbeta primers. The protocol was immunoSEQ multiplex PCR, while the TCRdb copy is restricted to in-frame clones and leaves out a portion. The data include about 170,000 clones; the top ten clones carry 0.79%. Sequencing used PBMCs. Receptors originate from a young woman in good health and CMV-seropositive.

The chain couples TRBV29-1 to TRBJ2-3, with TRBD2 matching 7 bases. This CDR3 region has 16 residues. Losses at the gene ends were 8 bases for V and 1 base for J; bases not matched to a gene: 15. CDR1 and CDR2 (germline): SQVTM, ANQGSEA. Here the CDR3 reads CSLLGERGGGTDTQYF. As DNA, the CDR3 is TGCAGCCTCTTGGGGGAGAGGGGAGGGGGCACAGATACGCAGTATTTT.

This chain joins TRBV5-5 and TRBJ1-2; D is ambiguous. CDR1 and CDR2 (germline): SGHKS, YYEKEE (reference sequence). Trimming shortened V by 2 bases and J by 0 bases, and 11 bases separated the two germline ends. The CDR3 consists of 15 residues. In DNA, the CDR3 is TGTGCCAGCAGCTTACGAGAAAAATCTAACTATGGCTACACCTTC. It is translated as CASSLREKSNYGYTF.

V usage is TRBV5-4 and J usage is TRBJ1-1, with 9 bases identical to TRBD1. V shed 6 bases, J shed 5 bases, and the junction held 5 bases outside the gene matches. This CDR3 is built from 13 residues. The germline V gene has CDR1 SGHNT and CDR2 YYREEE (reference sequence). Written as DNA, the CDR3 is TGTGCCAGCATGCAGGACAGGGGAACTGAAGCTTTCTTT. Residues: CASMQDRGTEAFF.